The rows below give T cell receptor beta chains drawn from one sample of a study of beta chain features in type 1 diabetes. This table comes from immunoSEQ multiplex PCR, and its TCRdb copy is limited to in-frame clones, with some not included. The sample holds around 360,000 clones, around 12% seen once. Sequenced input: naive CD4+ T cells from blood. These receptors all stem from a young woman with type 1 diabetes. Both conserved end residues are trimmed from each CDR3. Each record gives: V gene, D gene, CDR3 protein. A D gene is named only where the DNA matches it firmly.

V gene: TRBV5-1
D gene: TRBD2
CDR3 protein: ASSLVTGGSYEQY

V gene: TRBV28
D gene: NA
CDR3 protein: ASSMGVGSNQPQH

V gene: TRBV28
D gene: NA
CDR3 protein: ASNHHGGDGYT

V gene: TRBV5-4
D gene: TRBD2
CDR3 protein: ASSRGASGGVTQY

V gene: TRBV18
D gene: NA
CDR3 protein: ASSPDRGVSTEAF

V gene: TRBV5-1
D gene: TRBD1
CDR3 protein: ASSPGTGSTDTQY

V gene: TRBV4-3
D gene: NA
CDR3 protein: ASSQGTGKGTDTQY

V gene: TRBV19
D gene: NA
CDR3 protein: AAPEQGGRYEQY

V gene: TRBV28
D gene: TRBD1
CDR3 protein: ASSFHDRVTYEQY

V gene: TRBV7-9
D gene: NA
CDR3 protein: ASSLAPGETQY

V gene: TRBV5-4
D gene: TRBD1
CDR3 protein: ASSPPDRGSGTQY

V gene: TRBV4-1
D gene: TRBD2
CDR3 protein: ASSQNGLADQETQY

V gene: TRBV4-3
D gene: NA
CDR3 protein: ASSQESSADTQY

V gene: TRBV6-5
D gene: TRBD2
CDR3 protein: ASSQGLAAGELF

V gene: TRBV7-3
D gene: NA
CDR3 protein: ASSPAGTNTGELF

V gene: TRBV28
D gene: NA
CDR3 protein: ASQGSYEQY

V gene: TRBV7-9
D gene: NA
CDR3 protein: ASSTGTWNSPLH